This TCR beta chain is from a study of T cells in Graves' hyperthyroidism and ophthalmopathy. Criteria for exclusion of patients were uncontrolled infection, other autoimmune disease, pregnancy or lactation. The PBMCs had their origin in around 9.1 ml of fresh peripheral blood. Trimming stripped 4 bases from V and 7 bases from J, with 13 bases between. Germline CDR1 SEHNR, CDR2 FQNEAQ (reference sequence). This CDR3 has 13 residues. This clonotype was observed a handful of times. The TCR beta CDR3 regions underwent amplification using RNA transcripts as the source. The TCR CDR3 first-round RT-PCR relied on the HTBI primer set. TCRdb redid the calling of the multiplex PCR reads with MiXCR, one entry per CDR3 protein. The data show hundreds of thousands of distinct CDR3 sequences, with around 19% seen just once and roughly a sixth held by the top ten.

The TCR sequence derives from a woman between 45 and 60 years old with Graves' hyperthyroidism that later progressed to Graves' ophthalmopathy. The chain joins TRBV7-9 to TRBJ2-5; the D is unclear. The sequencing input was blood. CDR3 nucleotides: TGTGCCAGCAGCTACACCCCGGGTGGGACCCAGTACTTC. Residues: CASSYTPGGTQYF. The full variable domain, with the rest looked up from reference TRBV7-9 and TRBJ2-5, is DTGVSQNPRHKITKRGQNVTFRCDPISEHNRLYWYRQTLGQGPEFLTYFQNEAQLEKSRLLSDRFSAERPKGSFSTLEIQRTEQGDSAMYLCASSYTPGGTQYFGPGTRLLVL.